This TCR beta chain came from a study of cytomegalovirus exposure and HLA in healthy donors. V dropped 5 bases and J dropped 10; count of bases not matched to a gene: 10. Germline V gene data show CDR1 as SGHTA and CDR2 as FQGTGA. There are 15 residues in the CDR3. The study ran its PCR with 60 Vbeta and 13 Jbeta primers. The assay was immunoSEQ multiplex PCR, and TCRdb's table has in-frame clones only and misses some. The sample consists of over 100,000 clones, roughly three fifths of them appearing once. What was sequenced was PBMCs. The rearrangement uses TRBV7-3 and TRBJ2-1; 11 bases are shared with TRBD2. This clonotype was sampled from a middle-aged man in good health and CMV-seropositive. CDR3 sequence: CASSKTSGSSPEQFF. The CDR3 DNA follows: TGTGCCAGCAGCAAAACTAGCGGGAGTTCCCCGGAGCAGTTCTTC. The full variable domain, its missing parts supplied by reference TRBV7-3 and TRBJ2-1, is GAGVSQTPSNKVTEKGKYVELRCDPISGHTALYWYRQSLGQGPEFLIYFQGTGAADDSGLPNDRFFAVRPEGSVSTLKIQRTERGDSAVYLCASSKTSGSSPEQFFGPGTRLTVL.